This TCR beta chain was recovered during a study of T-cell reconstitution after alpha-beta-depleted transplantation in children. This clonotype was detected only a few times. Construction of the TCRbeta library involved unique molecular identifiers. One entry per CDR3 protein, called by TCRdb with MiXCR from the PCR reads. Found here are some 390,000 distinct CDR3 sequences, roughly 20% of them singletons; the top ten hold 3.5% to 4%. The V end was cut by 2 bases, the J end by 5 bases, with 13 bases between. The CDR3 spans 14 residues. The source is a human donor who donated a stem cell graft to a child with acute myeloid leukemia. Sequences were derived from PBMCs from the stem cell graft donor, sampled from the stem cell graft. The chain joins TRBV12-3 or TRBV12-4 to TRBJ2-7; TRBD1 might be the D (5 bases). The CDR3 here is CASSLSFLRDEQYF. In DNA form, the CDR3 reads TGTGCCAGCAGTTTATCCTTTCTCAGGGACGAGCAGTACTTC.